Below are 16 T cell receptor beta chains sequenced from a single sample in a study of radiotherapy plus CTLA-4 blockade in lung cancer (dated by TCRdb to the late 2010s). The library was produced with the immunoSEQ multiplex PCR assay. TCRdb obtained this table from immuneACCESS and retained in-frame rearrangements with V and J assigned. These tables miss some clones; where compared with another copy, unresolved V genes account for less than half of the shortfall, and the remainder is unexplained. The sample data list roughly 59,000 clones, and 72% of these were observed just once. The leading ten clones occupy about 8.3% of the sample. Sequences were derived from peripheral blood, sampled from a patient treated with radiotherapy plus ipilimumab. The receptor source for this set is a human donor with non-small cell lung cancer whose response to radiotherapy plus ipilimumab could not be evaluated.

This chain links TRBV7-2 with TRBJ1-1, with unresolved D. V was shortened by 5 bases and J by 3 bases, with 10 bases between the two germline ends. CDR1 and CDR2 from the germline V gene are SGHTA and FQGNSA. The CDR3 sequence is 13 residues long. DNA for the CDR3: TGTGCCAGCAGCATAGTAGAGGACACTGAAGCTTTCTTT. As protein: CASSIVEDTEAFF.

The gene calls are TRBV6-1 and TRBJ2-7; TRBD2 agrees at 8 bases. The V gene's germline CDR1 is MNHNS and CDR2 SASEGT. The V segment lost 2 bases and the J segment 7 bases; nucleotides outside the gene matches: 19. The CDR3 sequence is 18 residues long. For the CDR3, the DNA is TGTGCCAGCAGTGAATTGGTTCGGGGGGGGGTAGGCAAGAGAGAGCAGTACTTC. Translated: CASSELVRGGVGKREQYF.

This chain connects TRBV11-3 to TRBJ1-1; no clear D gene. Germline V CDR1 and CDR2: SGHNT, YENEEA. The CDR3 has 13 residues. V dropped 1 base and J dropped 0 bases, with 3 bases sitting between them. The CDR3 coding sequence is TGTGCCAGCAGCTTAGGCGTGAACACTGAAGCTTTCTTT. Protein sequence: CASSLGVNTEAFF.

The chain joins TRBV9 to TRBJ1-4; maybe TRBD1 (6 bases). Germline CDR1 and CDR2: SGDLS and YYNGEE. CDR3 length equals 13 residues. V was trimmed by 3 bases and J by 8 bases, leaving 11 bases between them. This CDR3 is CASSAGVGEKLFF. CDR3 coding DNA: TGTGCCAGCAGCGCAGGGGTCGGCGAAAAACTGTTTTTT.

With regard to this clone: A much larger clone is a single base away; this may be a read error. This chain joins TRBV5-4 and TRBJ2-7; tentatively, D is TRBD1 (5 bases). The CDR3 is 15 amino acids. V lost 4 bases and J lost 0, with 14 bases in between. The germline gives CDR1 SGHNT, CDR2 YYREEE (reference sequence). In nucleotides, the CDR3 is TGTGCCAGCAGCCAAGAACGACAGAGCTCCTACGAGCAGTACTTC. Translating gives CASSQERQSSYEQYF.

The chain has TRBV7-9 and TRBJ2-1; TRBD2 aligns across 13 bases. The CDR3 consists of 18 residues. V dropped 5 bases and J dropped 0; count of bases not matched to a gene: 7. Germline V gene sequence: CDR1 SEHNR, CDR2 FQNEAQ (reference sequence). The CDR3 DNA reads TGTGCCAGCAGCCCAGGACTAGCGGGGGAGAACTCCTACAATGAGCAGTTCTTC. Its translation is CASSPGLAGENSYNEQFF.

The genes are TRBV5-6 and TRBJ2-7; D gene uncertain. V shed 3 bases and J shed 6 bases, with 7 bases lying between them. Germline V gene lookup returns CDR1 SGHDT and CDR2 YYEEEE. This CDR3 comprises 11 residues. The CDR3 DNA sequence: TGTGCCAGCAGCTCCCGGAGCGAGCAGTACTTC. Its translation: CASSSRSEQYF.

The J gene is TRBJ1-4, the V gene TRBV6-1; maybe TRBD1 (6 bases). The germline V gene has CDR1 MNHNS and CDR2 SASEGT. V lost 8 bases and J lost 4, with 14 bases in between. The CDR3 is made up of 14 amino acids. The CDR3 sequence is CASSTGTLNEKLFF. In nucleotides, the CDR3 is TGTGCCAGCTCGACGGGGACACTTAATGAAAAACTGTTTTTT.

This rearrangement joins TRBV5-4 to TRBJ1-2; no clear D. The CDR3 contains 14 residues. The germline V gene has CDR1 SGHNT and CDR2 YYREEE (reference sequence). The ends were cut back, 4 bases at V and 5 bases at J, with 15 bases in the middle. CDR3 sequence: CASSQSLLSYGYTF. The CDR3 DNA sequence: TGTGCCAGCAGCCAAAGCCTCCTTTCGTATGGCTACACCTTC.

The CDR3 sequence is CASSFETENSPLHF. The CDR3 bases are TGCGCCAGCAGCTTTGAGACAGAGAATTCACCCCTCCACTTT. V gene TRBV5-1 combines with J gene TRBJ1-6; possible D gene TRBD1, 5 bases. The V end lost 2 bases, the J end lost 7 bases, and 10 bases lay between the germline ends. The germline gives CDR1 SGHRS, CDR2 YFSETQ. The CDR3 is made up of 14 amino acids.

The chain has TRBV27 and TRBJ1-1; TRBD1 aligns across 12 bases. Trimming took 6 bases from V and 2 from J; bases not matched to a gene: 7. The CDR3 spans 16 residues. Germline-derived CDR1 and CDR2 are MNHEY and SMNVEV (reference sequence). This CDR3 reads CASRGGTGGFNTEAFF. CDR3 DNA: TGTGCCAGCAGGGGAGGGACAGGGGGCTTTAACACTGAAGCTTTCTTT.

CDR3 nucleotides: TGTGCCATCAGTGCTCCTAGCGGGAACGTCTACGAGCAGTACTTC. Translated, it gives CAISAPSGNVYEQYF. This sequence joins TRBV10-3 and TRBJ2-5, with 9 bases identical to TRBD2. The J call could be wrong; TRBJ2-7 is a better fit for the DNA end. Germline V gene data show CDR1 as ENHRY and CDR2 as SYGVKD. This CDR3 is 15 amino acids long.

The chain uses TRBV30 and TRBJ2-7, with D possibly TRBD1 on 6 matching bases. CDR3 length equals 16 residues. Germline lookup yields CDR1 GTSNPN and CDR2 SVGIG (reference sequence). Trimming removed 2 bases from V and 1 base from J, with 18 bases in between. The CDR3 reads CAWSSNGQWVSYEQYF. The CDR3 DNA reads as TGTGCCTGGAGTTCTAACGGACAGTGGGTGTCCTACGAGCAGTACTTC.

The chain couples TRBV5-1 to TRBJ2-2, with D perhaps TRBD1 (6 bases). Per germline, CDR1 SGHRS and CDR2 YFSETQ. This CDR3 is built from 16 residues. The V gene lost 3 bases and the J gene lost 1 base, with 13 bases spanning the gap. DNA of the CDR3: TGCGCCAGCAGCTCAAGGCAGGGGAAGAACACCGGGGAGCTGTTTTTT. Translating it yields CASSSRQGKNTGELFF.

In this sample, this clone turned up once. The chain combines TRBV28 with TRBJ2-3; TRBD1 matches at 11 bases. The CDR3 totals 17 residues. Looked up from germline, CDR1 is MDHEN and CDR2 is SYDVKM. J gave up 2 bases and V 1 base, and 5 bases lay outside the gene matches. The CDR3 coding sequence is TGTGCCAGCAGTTTATTGGGGACAGGGGGTATCACAGATACGCAGTATTTT. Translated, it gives CASSLLGTGGITDTQYF. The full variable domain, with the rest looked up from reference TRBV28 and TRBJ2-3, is DVKVTQSSRYLVKRTGEKVFLECVQDMDHENMFWYRQDPGLGLRLIYFSYDVKMKEKGDIPEGYSVSREKKERFSLILESASTNQTSMYLCASSLLGTGGITDTQYFGPGTRLTVL.

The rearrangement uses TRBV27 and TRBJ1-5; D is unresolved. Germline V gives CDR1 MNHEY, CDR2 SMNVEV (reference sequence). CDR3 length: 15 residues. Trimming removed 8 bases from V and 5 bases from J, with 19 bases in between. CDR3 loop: CASGLVGGLDQPQHF. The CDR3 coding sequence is TGTGCCAGCGGACTTGTGGGAGGGCTGGATCAGCCCCAGCATTTT.